The text below deals with one T cell receptor beta chain. This record comes from a study of radiotherapy plus CTLA-4 blockade in lung cancer. V was pared by 5 bases and J by 10 bases, with 12 bases between. Germline lookup yields CDR1 SGHAT and CDR2 FQDESV (reference sequence). The CDR3 length is 13 residues. The method was immunoSEQ multiplex PCR; TCRdb's version includes in-frame clones alone and lacks a portion of them. The top ten hold more than 4.5% of the sample, which has 48,000 or so clones, roughly 81% seen once. Sequencing was performed on peripheral blood, taken from a patient treated with radiotherapy plus ipilimumab. This TCR came from a human donor with non-small cell lung cancer whose response to radiotherapy plus ipilimumab could not be evaluated. The gene calls are TRBV11-1 and TRBJ1-6; D remains unclear. CDR3 in amino acids: CASSRLGGSPLHF. For the CDR3, the DNA is TGTGCCAGCAGCCGATTAGGCGGCTCACCCCTCCACTTT.